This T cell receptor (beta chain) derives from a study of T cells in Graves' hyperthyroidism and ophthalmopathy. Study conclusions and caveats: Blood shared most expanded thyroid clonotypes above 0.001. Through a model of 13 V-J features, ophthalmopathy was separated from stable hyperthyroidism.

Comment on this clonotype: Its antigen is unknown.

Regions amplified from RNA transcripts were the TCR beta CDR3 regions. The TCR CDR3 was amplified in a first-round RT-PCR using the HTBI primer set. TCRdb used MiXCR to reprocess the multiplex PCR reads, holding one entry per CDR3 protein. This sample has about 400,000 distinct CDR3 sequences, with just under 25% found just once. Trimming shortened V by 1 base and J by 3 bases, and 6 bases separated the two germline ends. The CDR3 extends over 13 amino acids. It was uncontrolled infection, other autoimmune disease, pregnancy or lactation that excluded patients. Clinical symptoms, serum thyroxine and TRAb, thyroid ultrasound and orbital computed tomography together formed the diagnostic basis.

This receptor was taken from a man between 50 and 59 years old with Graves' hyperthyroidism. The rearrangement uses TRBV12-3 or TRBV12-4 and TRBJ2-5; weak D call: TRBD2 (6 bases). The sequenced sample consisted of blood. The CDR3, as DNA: TGTGCCAGCAGTTTAGGCGGGAAAGAGACCCAGTACTTC. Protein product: CASSLGGKETQYF.